The clone carrying this T cell receptor (beta chain) appeared a single time. This sample is drawn from a study of control samples from healthy donors and cancer patients. Trimming left V 0 bases short and J 5 bases short, with 8 bases between. The CDR3 spans 14 residues. Germline V lookup: CDR1 SGHRS, CDR2 YFSETQ. This table comes from immunoSEQ multiplex PCR, and its TCRdb copy is limited to in-frame clones, with some not included. The sample has about 16,000 clones, roughly nine tenths seen once. The specimen was PBMCs. This TCR was sampled from a man between 60 and 75 years old with head and neck cancer. The V and J genes are TRBV5-1 and TRBJ2-2, with D possibly TRBD2 on 5 matching bases. CDR3 amino acids: CASSLEGATGELFF. The DNA of the CDR3 is TGCGCCAGCAGCTTGGAGGGAGCAACCGGGGAGCTGTTTTTT. Based on the CDR3 plus reference TRBV5-1 and TRBJ2-2, the full variable domain is KAGVTQTPRYLIKTRGQQVTLSCSPISGHRSVSWYQQTPGQGLQFLFEYFSETQRNKGNFPGRFSGRQFSNSRSEMNVSTLELGDSALYLCASSLEGATGELFFGEGSRLTVL.